This paragraph reports one TCR beta chain. Its target is not known. This record belongs to a study of tumour-infiltrating T cells in Burkitt lymphoma. Looking at the study overall: All epidemiological Burkitt lymphoma subtypes were represented in the cohort.

The repertoire was sequenced with immunoSEQ multiplex PCR; TCRdb's copy has only in-frame clones and lacks some. The sample records around 48,000 clones, 30% to 40% being singletons. This CDR3 spans 15 amino acids. Germline loops: CDR1 LGHNA, CDR2 YNFKEQ. The ends lost 0 bases at V and 5 bases at J; junction bases unmatched: 3. Whole-study findings and limits: Several public clonotypes recurred in numerous Burkitt lymphoma patients.

The source of this sequence is a human donor with Burkitt lymphoma. The sequenced sample consisted of tumor tissue. This chain connects TRBV4-2 to TRBJ2-2, with 7 bases that match TRBD2. Here the CDR3 reads CASSQDGEGTGELFF. The CDR3 nucleotides are TGTGCCAGCAGCCAAGACGGGGAGGGAACCGGGGAGCTGTTTTTT.